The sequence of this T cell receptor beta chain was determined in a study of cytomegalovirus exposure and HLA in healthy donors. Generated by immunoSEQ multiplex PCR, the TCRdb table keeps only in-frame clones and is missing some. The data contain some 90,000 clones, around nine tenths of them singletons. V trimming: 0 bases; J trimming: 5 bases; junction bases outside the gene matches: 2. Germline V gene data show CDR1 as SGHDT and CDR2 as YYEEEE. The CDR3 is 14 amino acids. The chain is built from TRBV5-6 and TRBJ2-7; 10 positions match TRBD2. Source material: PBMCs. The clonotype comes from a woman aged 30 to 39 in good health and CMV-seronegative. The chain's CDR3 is CASSLGLAGDEQYF. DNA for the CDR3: TGTGCCAGCAGCTTGGGTCTAGCGGGAGACGAGCAGTACTTC.